This T cell receptor (beta chain) stems from a study of CD8 T cells in Susac syndrome. CD8+ and CD4+ T cells circulating in blood were sequenced for TCR beta. Controls were age- and sex-matched healthy donors. The authors reverse transcribed roughly 0.5 to 1 ug RNA with random hexamers. The method of amplification for TCR beta CDR3 was immunoSEQ multiplex PCR, covering 54 Vbeta and 13 Jbeta. A single record per CDR3 protein comes from TCRdb applying MiXCR to the immunoSEQ multiplex PCR reads. The sample has under 200,000 distinct CDR3 sequences, 90% to 95% seen once; the top ten hold 0.1%. J gave up 5 bases and V 5 bases, and 7 bases lay outside the gene matches. Germline V gives CDR1 SNHLY, CDR2 FYNNEI. CDR3 length: 15 residues. Study results and limitations: Acknowledgment was made by the study that its TCR sequencing and HLA analysis involved a relatively small number of individuals.

As concerns this clonotype: Its target is not known.

The TCR sequence derives from a human donor in good health. The rearrangement uses TRBV2 and TRBJ2-5; 11 bases agree with TRBD2. The material sequenced was CD4+ T cells from PBMCs. CDR3 coding DNA: TGTGCCAGCAGTAGCCTAGCGGGAGGCGGTGAGACCCAGTACTTC. This codes for CASSSLAGGGETQYF.